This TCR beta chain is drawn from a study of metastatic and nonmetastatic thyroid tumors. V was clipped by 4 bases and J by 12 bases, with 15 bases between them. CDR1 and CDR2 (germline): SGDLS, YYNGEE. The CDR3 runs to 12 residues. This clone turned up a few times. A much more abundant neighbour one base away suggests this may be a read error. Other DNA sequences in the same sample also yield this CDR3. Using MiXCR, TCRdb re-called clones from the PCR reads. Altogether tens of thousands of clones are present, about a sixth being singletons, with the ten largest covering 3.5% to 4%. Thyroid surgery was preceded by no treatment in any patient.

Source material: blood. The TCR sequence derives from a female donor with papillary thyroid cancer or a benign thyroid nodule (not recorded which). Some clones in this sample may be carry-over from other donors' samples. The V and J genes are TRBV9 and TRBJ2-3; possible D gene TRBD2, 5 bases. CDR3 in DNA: TGTGCCAGCAGCCCCTTGAGCGGTCCTCAGTATTTT. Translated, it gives CASSPLSGPQYF.